The rows below give T cell receptor beta chains drawn from one sample of a study of blood T cell repertoires in COVID-19. Some clones are missing from TCRdb's copy, which holds only in-frame ones; the method was immunoSEQ multiplex PCR. The repertoire has 150,000 to 200,000 clones, approximately 90% of them found once; the top ten carry around 12%. The specimen was peripheral blood. These receptors were obtained from a woman between 65 and 79 years old with COVID-19, enrolled during active disease. CDR3s include the opening cysteine and the closing phenylalanine or tryptophan. Each record gives: J gene, D gene, clone size, V gene, CDR3 length, CDR3 protein, CDR3 DNA. D genes are given only for firm matches. The size field is filled for only some rows; it gives once, few, many or a size class.

TRBJ2-7 | . | . | TRBV9 | 13 | CASSVGQTYEQYF | TGTGCCAGCAGCGTTGGACAGACCTACGAGCAGTACTTC
TRBJ2-1 | . | . | TRBV5-6 | 15 | CASSFYQMTGNEQFF | TGTGCCAGCAGCTTCTATCAAATGACGGGGAATGAGCAGTTCTTC
TRBJ2-7 | . | . | TRBV28 | 12 | CASTDTHYEQYF | TGTGCCAGCACGGACACCCACTACGAGCAGTACTTC
TRBJ2-5 | . | . | TRBV6-5 | 14 | CASSRQGGRETQYF | TGTGCCAGCAGCCGCCAGGGGGGTCGGGAGACCCAGTACTTC
TRBJ1-6 | TRBD1 | . | TRBV19 | 14 | CASSPRDRGTPLHF | TGTGCCAGTAGCCCCAGGGACAGGGGTACACCCCTCCACTTT
TRBJ2-7 | . | few | TRBV14 | 15 | CASSQVLGRGYEQYF | TGTGCCAGCAGCCAAGTCCTCGGCAGGGGTTACGAGCAGTACTTC
TRBJ1-4 | TRBD1 | . | TRBV25-1 | 16 | CASSEERGQVWEKLFF | TGTGCCAGCAGTGAAGAGAGGGGGCAGGTATGGGAAAAACTGTTTTTT
TRBJ2-7 | . | . | TRBV19 | 14 | CASRNKGNAYEQYF | TGTGCCAGTAGAAATAAGGGGAACGCCTACGAGCAGTACTTC
TRBJ2-1 | . | . | TRBV27 | 14 | CASSSLGVGNEQFF | TGTGCCAGCAGTTCGCTAGGGGTGGGGAATGAGCAGTTCTTC
TRBJ1-2 | . | . | TRBV5-4 | 14 | CASSIAGAPGGYTF | TGTGCCAGCAGCATAGCAGGGGCGCCTGGTGGCTACACCTTC
TRBJ2-5 | . | . | TRBV27 | 13 | CASSLVRGGTQYF | TGTGCCAGCAGTTTAGTCAGGGGTGGGACCCAGTACTTC
TRBJ2-7 | . | . | TRBV7-2 | 16 | CASSLAGGSLPSEQYF | TGTGCCAGCAGCTTAGCGGGGGGATCCCTCCCCTCCGAGCAGTACTTC
TRBJ1-2 | . | . | TRBV5-1 | 15 | CASSPIQAPDYGYTF | TGCGCCAGCAGCCCAATACAGGCCCCCGACTATGGCTACACCTTC
TRBJ2-3 | TRBD1 | . | TRBV24-1 | 18 | CATSDLTSGQGRTDTQYF | TGTGCCACCAGTGACCTGACCTCCGGACAGGGGCGGACAGATACGCAGTATTTT
TRBJ2-5 | TRBD1 | . | TRBV24-1 | 14 | CATSDHRGPETQYF | TGTGCCACCAGTGACCACAGGGGCCCCGAGACCCAGTACTTC
TRBJ1-1 | . | . | TRBV6-5 | 13 | CASPGGTGTEAFF | TGTGCCAGCCCGGGGGGGACGGGCACTGAAGCTTTCTTT
TRBJ1-2 | . | . | TRBV9 | 16 | CASSVGDGPSFYGYTF | TGTGCCAGCAGCGTAGGTGATGGTCCGAGTTTCTATGGCTACACCTTC
TRBJ1-1 | . | . | TRBV10-3 | 14 | CAISESMDSTEAFF | TGTGCCATCAGTGAGTCGATGGACAGCACTGAAGCTTTCTTT
TRBJ1-4 | TRBD1 | once | TRBV7-2 | 14 | CASSLGRGEEKLFF | TGTGCCAGCAGCTTAGGCAGGGGGGAAGAAAAACTGTTTTTT
TRBJ2-5 | TRBD1 | . | TRBV28 | 13 | CASSFDREETQYF | TGTGCCAGCAGTTTTGACAGGGAGGAGACCCAGTACTTC
TRBJ1-2 | TRBD1 | . | TRBV6-2/TRBV6-3 | 15 | CASSYRTGGAEGYTF | TGTGCCAGCAGTTACCGTACAGGGGGCGCGGAAGGCTACACCTTC
TRBJ1-6 | . | . | TRBV30 | 14 | CAWSGGTENSPLHF | TGTGCCTGGAGTGGCGGGACGGAGAATTCACCCCTCCACTTT
TRBJ2-2 | TRBD1 | . | TRBV6-1 | 15 | CASSEGTGGTGELFF | TGTGCCAGCAGTGAGGGGACAGGGGGGACCGGGGAGCTGTTTTTT
TRBJ1-5 | TRBD1 | once | TRBV19 | 18 | CASSILRRTGASNQPQHF | TGTGCCAGTAGTATTTTACGAAGGACAGGTGCGAGCAATCAGCCCCAGCATTTT
TRBJ2-7 | TRBD2 | few | TRBV28 | 15 | CASSSPSGSRVEQYF | TGTGCCAGCAGTTCCCCTAGCGGGAGTCGAGTCGAGCAGTACTTC
TRBJ2-1 | TRBD2 | . | TRBV7-6 | 16 | CASSPRVGRAWNEQFF | TGTGCCAGCAGCCCTCGGGTCGGGAGGGCCTGGAATGAGCAGTTCTTC
TRBJ2-1 | TRBD2 | . | TRBV27 | 18 | CASSSLPGTSGRATEQFF | TGTGCCAGCAGTTCCCTACCGGGGACTAGCGGGAGGGCCACTGAGCAGTTCTTC
TRBJ1-2 | . | . | TRBV2 | 13 | CATSLAGDYGYTF | TGTGCCACCTCGCTTGCCGGGGACTATGGCTACACCTTC
TRBJ2-7 | . | . | TRBV6-5 | 14 | CASRHRDGSYEQYF | TGTGCCAGCAGACACAGGGACGGATCCTACGAGCAGTACTTC
TRBJ1-5 | . | once | TRBV4-1 | 15 | CASSQGWGRNQPQHF | TGCGCCAGCAGCCAAGGCTGGGGCCGCAATCAGCCCCAGCATTTT
TRBJ2-3 | TRBD2 | once | TRBV7-2 | 15 | CASSRGLAGTDTQYF | TGTGCCAGCAGCCGGGGACTAGCGGGAACAGATACGCAGTATTTT
TRBJ2-7 | TRBD1 | . | TRBV2 | 14 | CASTLSGTAYEQYF | TGTGCCAGCACCCTTTCCGGGACAGCATACGAGCAGTACTTC
TRBJ2-3 | . | . | TRBV7-2 | 15 | CASSLDGSGGDTQYF | TGTGCCAGCAGCTTAGACGGGTCGGGTGGAGATACGCAGTATTTT
TRBJ1-5 | . | . | TRBV7-9 | 13 | CASSSSGDQPQHF | TGTGCCAGCAGCTCTTCAGGGGATCAGCCCCAGCATTTT
TRBJ1-1 | . | . | TRBV5-1 | 15 | CASSLVAGGGTEAFF | TGCGCCAGCAGCTTGGTCGCGGGGGGCGGGACTGAAGCTTTCTTT
TRBJ1-6 | . | . | TRBV28 | 12 | CASSSPHSPLHF | TGTGCCAGCAGCTCCCCCCATTCACCCCTCCACTTT